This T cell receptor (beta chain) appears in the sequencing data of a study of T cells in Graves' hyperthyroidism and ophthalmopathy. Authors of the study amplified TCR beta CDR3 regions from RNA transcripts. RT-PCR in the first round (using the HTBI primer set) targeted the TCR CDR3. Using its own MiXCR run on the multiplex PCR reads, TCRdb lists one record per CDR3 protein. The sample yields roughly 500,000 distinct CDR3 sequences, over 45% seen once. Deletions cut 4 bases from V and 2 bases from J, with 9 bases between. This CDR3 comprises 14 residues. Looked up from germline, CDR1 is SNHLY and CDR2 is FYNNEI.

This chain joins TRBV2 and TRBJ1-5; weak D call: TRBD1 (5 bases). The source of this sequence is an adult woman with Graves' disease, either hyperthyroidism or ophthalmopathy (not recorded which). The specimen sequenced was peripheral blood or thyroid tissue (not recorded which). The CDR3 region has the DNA TGTGCCAGCAGTGTACAGGCAGGCAATCAGCCCCAGCATTTT. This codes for CASSVQAGNQPQHF.